This T cell receptor beta chain was retrieved from a study of tumor-infiltrating lymphocytes in primary liver carcinoma. Points from the study as a whole: Blood had a significantly lower top-250-clone fraction than tumors did (p = 0.039).

TCR beta cDNA was prepared out of around 460 ng total RNA by means of a constant-region primer. Slightly modified ARM-PCR, run as three nested multiplex PCR rounds, produced the TCR beta libraries. The opening two PCR rounds, about 11 cycles each, paired TRBV1-TRBV30 forward primers with a C-beta reverse primer. TCRdb used MiXCR to reprocess the multiplex PCR reads, holding one entry per CDR3 protein. The sample has 75,000 to 80,000 distinct CDR3 sequences, approximately 69% seen once; the top ten hold approximately 26%. Looked up from germline, CDR1 is KGHDR and CDR2 is SFDVKD. The CDR3 is 16 amino acids. As regards this clonotype: What it binds is unknown. An end of the junction differs from the germline gene, which may be a read error.

Unsorted bulk tissue of about 20-30 mg yielded co-extracted RNA and DNA. V gene TRBV24-1 combines with J gene TRBJ2-3; D gene uncertain. Sequenced material: tumor-adjacent normal liver tissue. The TCR comes from a man aged 35 to 55 with primary liver carcinoma and hepatitis B virus infection. The CDR3 DNA follows: TGTGCCACCAGTGATTTGCGGTCCGCTATCACAGATACGCAGTACTTT. Residues: CATSDLRSAITDTQYF.